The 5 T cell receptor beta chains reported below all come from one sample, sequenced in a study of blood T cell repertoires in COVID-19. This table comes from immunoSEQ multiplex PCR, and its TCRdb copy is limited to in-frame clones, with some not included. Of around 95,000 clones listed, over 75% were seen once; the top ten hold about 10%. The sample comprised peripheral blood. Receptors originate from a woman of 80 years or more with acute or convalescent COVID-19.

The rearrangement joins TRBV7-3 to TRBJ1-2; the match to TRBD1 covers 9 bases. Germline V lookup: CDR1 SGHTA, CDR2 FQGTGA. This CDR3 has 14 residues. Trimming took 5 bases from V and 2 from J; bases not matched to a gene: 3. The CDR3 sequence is CASSPGQGNYGYTF. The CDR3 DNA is TGTGCCAGCAGCCCCGGACAGGGGAACTATGGCTACACCTTC.

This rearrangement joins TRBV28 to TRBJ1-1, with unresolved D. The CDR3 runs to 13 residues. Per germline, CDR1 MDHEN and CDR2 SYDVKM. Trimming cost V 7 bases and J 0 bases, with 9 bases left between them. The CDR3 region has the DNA TGTGCCAGCAAGCGGACCATGAACACTGAAGCTTTCTTT. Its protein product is CASKRTMNTEAFF.

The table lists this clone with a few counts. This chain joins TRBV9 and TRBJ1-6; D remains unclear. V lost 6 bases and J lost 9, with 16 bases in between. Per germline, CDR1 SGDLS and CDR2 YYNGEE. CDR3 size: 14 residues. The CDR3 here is CASKGYGDSSPLHF. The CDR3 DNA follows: TGTGCCAGCAAGGGATACGGGGATAGTTCACCCCTCCACTTT.

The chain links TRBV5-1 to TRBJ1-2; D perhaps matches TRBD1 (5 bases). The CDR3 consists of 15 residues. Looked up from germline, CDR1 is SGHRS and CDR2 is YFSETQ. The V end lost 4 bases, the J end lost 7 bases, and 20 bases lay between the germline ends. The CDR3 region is CASSPSTGRDSGYTF. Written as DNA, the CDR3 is TGCGCCAGCAGCCCGTCAACGGGCAGGGATAGTGGCTACACCTTC.

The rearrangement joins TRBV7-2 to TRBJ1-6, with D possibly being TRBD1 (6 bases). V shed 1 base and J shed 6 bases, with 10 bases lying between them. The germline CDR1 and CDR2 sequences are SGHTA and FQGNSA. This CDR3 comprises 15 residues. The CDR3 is CASSLVQGSNSPLHF. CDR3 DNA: TGTGCCAGCAGCTTAGTGCAGGGGAGTAATTCACCCCTCCACTTT.